This T cell receptor (beta chain) was captured in a study of blood T cell repertoires in COVID-19. Study in general: The United States, Italy and Spain supplied acute and convalescent COVID-19 samples. T cells, B-cell-depleted T cells, or PBMCs supplied cDNA or gDNA.

This CDR3 is 12 amino acids long. V gave up 6 bases and J gave up 3 bases, with 9 bases separating them. CDR1 is SNHLY and CDR2 is FYNNEI in the germline V gene. This clone has just one count. The table came from immunoSEQ multiplex PCR; TCRdb's copy has only in-frame clones and leaves some out. Of roughly 74,000 clones in the sample, around four fifths are singletons; the top ten hold approximately 35%. This receptor was identified in a man in his 70s with acute or convalescent COVID-19. Sequences were obtained from peripheral blood. This chain connects TRBV2 to TRBJ2-7, with D perhaps TRBD1 (6 bases). The DNA of the CDR3 is TGTGCCAGCAGGGGGGCAGTCTACGAGCAGTACTTC. This sequence encodes CASRGAVYEQYF.